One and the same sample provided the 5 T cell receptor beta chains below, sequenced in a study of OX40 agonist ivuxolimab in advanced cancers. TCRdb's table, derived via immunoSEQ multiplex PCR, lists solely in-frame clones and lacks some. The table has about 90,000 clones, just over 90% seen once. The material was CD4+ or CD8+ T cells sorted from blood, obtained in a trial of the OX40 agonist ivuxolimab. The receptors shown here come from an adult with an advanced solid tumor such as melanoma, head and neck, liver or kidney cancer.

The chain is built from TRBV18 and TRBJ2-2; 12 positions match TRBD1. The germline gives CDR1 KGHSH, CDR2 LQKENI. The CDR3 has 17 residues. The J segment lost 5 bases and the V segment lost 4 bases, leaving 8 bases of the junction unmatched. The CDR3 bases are TGTGCCAGCTCACTCCTACCGGGACAGGGGGCAACCGGGGAGCTGTTTTTT. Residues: CASSLLPGQGATGELFF. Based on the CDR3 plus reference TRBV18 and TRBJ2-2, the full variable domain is NAGVMQNPRHLVRRRGQEARLRCSPMKGHSHVYWYRQLPEEGLKFMVYLQKENIIDESGMPKERFSAEFPKEGPSILRIQQVVRGDSAAYFCASSLLPGQGATGELFFGEGSRLTVL.

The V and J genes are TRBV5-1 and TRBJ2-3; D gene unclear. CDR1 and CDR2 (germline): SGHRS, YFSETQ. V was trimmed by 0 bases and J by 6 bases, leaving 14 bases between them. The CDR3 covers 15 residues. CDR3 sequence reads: CASSLEFRSSDTQYF. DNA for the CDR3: TGCGCCAGCAGCTTGGAATTTCGATCTTCGGATACGCAGTATTTT.

CDR3 bases: TGTGCCAGCAGCGTAGTGAGTCGTATGGGCTACACCTTC. Amino acid sequence: CASSVVSRMGYTF. This rearrangement joins TRBV9 to TRBJ1-2, with D unresolved. Germline values: CDR1 SGDLS, CDR2 YYNGEE. This CDR3 has 13 residues. V shed 0 bases and J shed 8 bases, with 11 bases lying between them.

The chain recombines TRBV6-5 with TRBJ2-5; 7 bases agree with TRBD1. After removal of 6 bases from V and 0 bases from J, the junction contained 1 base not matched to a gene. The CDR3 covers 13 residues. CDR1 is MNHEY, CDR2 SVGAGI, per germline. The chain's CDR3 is CASRTGYQETQYF. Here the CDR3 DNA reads TGTGCCAGCAGGACAGGGTACCAAGAGACCCAGTACTTC.

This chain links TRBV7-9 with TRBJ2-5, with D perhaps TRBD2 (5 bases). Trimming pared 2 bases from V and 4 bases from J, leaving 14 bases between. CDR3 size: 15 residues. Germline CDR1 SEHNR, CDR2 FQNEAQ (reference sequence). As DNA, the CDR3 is TGTGCCAGCAGCTTACGGTTAGGCGGGCCAGAGACCCAGTACTTC. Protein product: CASSLRLGGPETQYF.